The 6 T cell receptor beta chains below all came from one sample that was sequenced in a study of blood T cells in healthy people across ages. The use of a sample-barcoded 5' primer and a J-beta primer mix characterized a second PCR of roughly 6 to 11 cycles. Each CDR3 protein is one row after TCRdb ran MiXCR on the 5' RACE reads. The sample carries fewer than 600,000 distinct CDR3 sequences, approximately 26% recorded once. These data were also filed under a second study, of T cells of mothers and their children.

Specimen: blood. The source of these receptors is a boy younger than 10 in good health.

This clonotype was observed a few times. The rearrangement uses TRBV4-3 and TRBJ1-2; TRBD1 might be the D (5 bases). Trimming stripped 3 bases from V and 5 bases from J, with 16 bases between. CDR3 length equals 15 residues. Germline loops: CDR1 LGHNA, CDR2 YSLEER. This CDR3 reads CASSHATRDGYGYTF. CDR3 bases: TGCGCCAGCAGCCATGCGACCCGGGACGGATATGGCTACACCTTC.

This clonotype was seen more than once but under ten times. This rearrangement joins TRBV5-1 to TRBJ2-6; D is uncertain. The V gene's germline CDR1 is SGHRS and CDR2 YFSETQ. V gave up 1 base and J gave up 0 bases, with 5 bases separating them. CDR3 size: 15 residues. The CDR3 loop reads CASSLFFSGANVLTF. The CDR3 region has the DNA TGCGCCAGCAGCTTGTTCTTCTCTGGGGCCAACGTCCTGACTTTC.

This clonotype was observed a handful of times. This rearrangement joins TRBV5-5 to TRBJ2-5; 8 bases map to TRBD1. The CDR3 is 14 residues long. Germline V gene sequence: CDR1 SGHKS, CDR2 YYEKEE (reference sequence). Trimming cost V 1 base and J 5 bases; bases outside gene matches: 4. The CDR3 DNA is TGTGCCAGCAGCTTGTGGACAGGGAGGGAGACCCAGTACTTC. This translates into CASSLWTGRETQYF.

The V gene is TRBV5-1, the J gene TRBJ2-2, with TRBD1 matching 7 bases. The J segment lost 0 bases and the V segment lost 4 bases, leaving 6 bases of the junction unmatched. Germline CDR1 and CDR2: SGHRS and YFSETQ. This CDR3 comprises 16 residues. CDR3 DNA: TGCGCCAGCAGCCCCGGGACAGCCGCGAACACCGGGGAGCTGTTTTTT. It encodes CASSPGTAANTGELFF.

This clonotype showed up just a few times. V gene TRBV7-2 combines with J gene TRBJ2-7, with TRBD2 as a possible D gene (6 bases). The CDR3 totals 13 residues. Germline V gene lookup returns CDR1 SGHTA and CDR2 FQGNSA. Trimming left V 1 base short and J 4 bases short, with 8 bases between. The CDR3 region has the DNA TGTGCCAGCAGCTTAGGACGGGAGTACGAGCAGTACTTC. Residues: CASSLGREYEQYF.

This clonotype was found many times. The chain is built from TRBV15 and TRBJ2-3, with 10 positions matching TRBD1. The germline CDR1 and CDR2 sequences are LNHNV and YYDKDF (reference sequence). This CDR3 is 15 amino acids long. Trimming at V came to 1 base and at J to 4 bases, leaving 2 bases not matched to a gene. CDR3 coding DNA: TGTGCCACCAGCAGAGTCGGGACAGGGGCAGATACGCAGTATTTT. Its translation: CATSRVGTGADTQYF.